Each of the 19 T cell receptor beta chains below was sequenced from the same sample in a study of a mutant IDH1 vaccine in newly diagnosed glioma. This table comes from immunoSEQ multiplex PCR, and its TCRdb copy is limited to in-frame clones, with some not included. The sample shows roughly 60,000 clones, roughly 80% of them seen only once. These receptors have no known antigen. Time point of the sample: week 23, last vaccination. Vaccination used 300 ug of mutant IDH1 20-mer peptide per dose, with topical imiquimod. The source was PBMCs, collected from a glioma patient whose treatment included an IDH1 peptide vaccine. Receptors were obtained from a man aged 40-49 years with glioma.

The chain has TRBV10-3 and TRBJ2-3; 7 positions agree with TRBD1. The CDR3 extends over 14 amino acids. Germline V gene lookup returns CDR1 ENHRY and CDR2 SYGVKD. V shed 5 bases and J 0 bases; nucleotides not matched to a gene: 2. The CDR3 sequence: CAISQQGSTDTQYF. The CDR3 nucleotides are TGTGCCATCAGTCAACAGGGGAGCACAGATACGCAGTATTTT.

The chain couples TRBV27 to TRBJ1-5, with D uncertain. V lost 5 bases, J lost 0 bases, and 11 bases lay in between. CDR1 and CDR2 (germline): MNHEY, SMNVEV (reference sequence). The CDR3 is 15 residues long. The CDR3 nucleotides are TGTGCCAGCAGTGCATGGGGTCATAGCAATCAGCCCCAGCATTTT. Amino acids: CASSAWGHSNQPQHF.

The chain uses TRBV19 and TRBJ1-4; D unresolved. The V gene lost 3 bases and the J gene lost 8 bases, with 10 bases spanning the gap. This CDR3 region has 13 residues. The germline V gene encodes CDR1 LNHDA and CDR2 SQIVND (reference sequence). This CDR3 is CASSIGPREKLFF. The CDR3, as DNA: TGTGCCAGTAGTATTGGCCCGCGAGAAAAACTGTTTTTT. The full variable domain, in which reference TRBV19 and TRBJ1-4 provide the parts outside the CDR3, is DGGITQSPKYLFRKEGQNVTLSCEQNLNHDAMYWYRQDPGQGLRLIYYSQIVNDFQKGDIAEGYSVSREKKESFPLTVTSAQKNPTAFYLCASSIGPREKLFFGSGTQLSVL.

The chain carries TRBV6-1 and TRBJ1-6; 9 nucleotides align to TRBD1. The germline gives CDR1 MNHNS, CDR2 SASEGT. The V gene end was trimmed by 0 bases and the J gene end by 4 bases; junction bases not matched to a gene: 1. This CDR3 spans 16 amino acids. The CDR3 bases are TGTGCCAGCAGTGAAGCGGGACAGGGTTATAATTCACCCCTCCACTTT. Its translation: CASSEAGQGYNSPLHF.

V usage is TRBV9 and J usage is TRBJ2-7, with 7 bases identical to TRBD2. Germline lookup yields CDR1 SGDLS and CDR2 YYNGEE. The CDR3 spans 14 residues. The ends lost 0 bases at V and 7 bases at J; junction bases unmatched: 7. CDR3 sequence reads: CASSVADGGSEQYF. In nucleotides, the CDR3 is TGTGCCAGCAGCGTAGCAGACGGGGGGAGTGAGCAGTACTTC.

This sequence joins TRBV5-6 and TRBJ1-1, with TRBD1 matching 8 bases. V lost 3 bases and J lost 3; bases outside the gene matches: 7. There are 15 residues in the CDR3. The V gene's germline CDR1 is SGHDT and CDR2 YYEEEE. The CDR3, as DNA: TGTGCCAGCAGCTGGACAGGGCGGCGGGACACTGAAGCTTTCTTT. Its translation is CASSWTGRRDTEAFF.

This clone was recorded once. This chain joins TRBV7-2 and TRBJ1-1; maybe TRBD1 (6 bases). The CDR3 spans 14 residues. CDR1 and CDR2 from the germline V gene are SGHTA and FQGNSA. Trimming removed 7 bases from V and 4 bases from J, with 16 bases in between. CDR3 protein: CASKGGAWTTEAFF. CDR3 bases: TGTGCCAGCAAAGGGGGGGCCTGGACCACTGAAGCTTTCTTT.

The V call is TRBV29-1, the J call TRBJ2-1; possible D gene TRBD2, 7 bases. The CDR3 covers 14 residues. V lost 2 bases and J lost 7, with 15 bases in between. Germline V CDR1 and CDR2: SQVTM, ANQGSEA. CDR3 DNA: TGCAGCGTTGAATCACGGGGGGCCGGGAATGAGCAGTTCTTC. It encodes CSVESRGAGNEQFF.

This chain links TRBV29-1 with TRBJ1-1, with D perhaps TRBD1 (6 bases). CDR3 size: 13 residues. V was trimmed by 5 bases and J by 6 bases, leaving 16 bases between them. Germline V gene sequence: CDR1 SQVTM, CDR2 ANQGSEA. CDR3 residues: CSVKTGGGAEAFF. The CDR3 DNA reads as TGCAGCGTTAAAACCGGGGGGGGCGCTGAAGCTTTCTTT. The whole variable domain, remainder taken from reference TRBV29-1 and TRBJ1-1, is SAVISQKPSRDICQRGTSLTIQCQVDSQVTMMFWYRQQPGQSLTLIATANQGSEATYESGFVIDKFPISRPNLTFSTLTVSNMSPEDSSIYLCSVKTGGGAEAFFGQGTRLTVV.

The chain recombines TRBV19 with TRBJ2-3; tentative D call: TRBD1 (7 bases). Germline V lookup: CDR1 LNHDA, CDR2 SQIVND (reference sequence). The V and J ends lost 7 bases and 4 bases respectively, with 15 bases between them. The CDR3 consists of 14 residues. The CDR3 reads CASNKGRGADTQYF. Written as DNA, the CDR3 is TGTGCCAGTAATAAGGGCAGGGGGGCAGATACGCAGTATTTT. The entire variable domain, with the rest obtained from reference TRBV19 and TRBJ2-3, is as follows: DGGITQSPKYLFRKEGQNVTLSCEQNLNHDAMYWYRQDPGQGLRLIYYSQIVNDFQKGDIAEGYSVSREKKESFPLTVTSAQKNPTAFYLCASNKGRGADTQYFGPGTRLTVL.

This clone was seen a handful of times. This chain links TRBV30 with TRBJ2-1; D tentatively reads TRBD1 or TRBD2 (5 bases each). V lost 3 bases to trimming and J lost 9 bases, with 18 bases between them. The germline V gene encodes CDR1 GTSNPN and CDR2 SVGIG (reference sequence). There are 14 residues in the CDR3. The CDR3 nucleotides are TGTGCCTGGAGGCCACCGGGGCCGAAGAGTGAGCAGTTCTTC. This encodes CAWRPPGPKSEQFF.

The chain recombines TRBV11-1 with TRBJ2-5; 7 nucleotides agree with TRBD1. Per the germline V gene, CDR1 is SGHAT and CDR2 is FQDESV (reference sequence). This CDR3 contains 16 residues. V gave up 5 bases and J gave up 2 bases; unmatched junction bases: 11. Here the CDR3 DNA reads TGTGCCAGCAGCCAACGACAGGGTAGGAGGCAAGAGACCCAGTACTTC. The encoded protein is CASSQRQGRRQETQYF.

The V gene is TRBV29-1, the J gene TRBJ1-5; no reliable D call. The CDR3 has 14 amino acids. From germline, CDR1 is SQVTM and CDR2 ANQGSEA. The V and J ends lost 4 bases and 4 bases respectively, with 14 bases between them. The CDR3 loop reads CSVAGTIRNQPQHF. The CDR3 nucleotides are TGCAGCGTTGCTGGAACAATTAGGAATCAGCCCCAGCATTTT.

This chain joins TRBV7-9 and TRBJ2-2, with D unresolved. The CDR3 has 11 amino acids. Germline CDR1 reads SEHNR; CDR2 reads FQNEAQ (reference sequence). The V gene lost 7 bases and the J gene lost 7 bases, with 7 bases spanning the gap. CDR3 coding DNA: TGTGCCAGCACCTTGAGCGGGGAGCTGTTTTTT. Translation gives CASTLSGELFF.

The V gene is TRBV7-2, the J gene TRBJ2-7; perhaps TRBD1 as D (5 bases). V lost 7 bases, J lost 0 bases, and 19 bases lay in between. The CDR3 sequence is 16 residues long. Germline V gene data show CDR1 as SGHTA and CDR2 as FQGNSA. The CDR3 coding sequence is TGTGCCAGCACCCTTAGCAGGGTGGGCGGCTCCTACGAGCAGTACTTC. It encodes CASTLSRVGGSYEQYF.

V is TRBV2 and J is TRBJ1-5; TRBD1 matches at 10 bases. The junction had 3 bases not matched to a gene; V was cut back by 2 bases and J by 2 bases. Per the germline V gene, CDR1 is SNHLY and CDR2 is FYNNEI. The CDR3 extends over 16 amino acids. The CDR3, as DNA: TGTGCCAGCAGTGAACGGGACAGGGGTGGCAATCAGCCCCAGCATTTT. It translates to CASSERDRGGNQPQHF.

J is TRBJ2-7 and V is TRBV7-6; D is undetermined. CDR3 size: 11 residues. Trimming took 1 base from V and 7 from J, leaving 5 bases between them. In germline, CDR1 is SGHVS, CDR2 FNYEAQ. Written as DNA, the CDR3 is TGTGCCAGCAGCTTAGTCGGGGAGCAGTACTTC. This codes for CASSLVGEQYF.

This clone appeared a single time. V and J are TRBV6-1 and TRBJ2-5, with TRBD2 as a possible D gene (6 bases). Germline loops: CDR1 MNHNS, CDR2 SASEGT. This CDR3 region has 16 residues. V was clipped by 0 bases and J by 5 bases, with 16 bases between them. The DNA of the CDR3 is TGTGCCAGCAGTGAAGCCGGAGGCGGGGTCGCTGAGACCCAGTACTTC. Its translation: CASSEAGGGVAETQYF.

J is TRBJ2-7 and V is TRBV5-1; D might be TRBD1 (6 bases). V was shortened by 0 bases and J by 6 bases, with 16 bases between the two germline ends. The CDR3 contains 15 residues. Germline V gene data show CDR1 as SGHRS and CDR2 as YFSETQ. In DNA form, the CDR3 reads TGCGCCAGCAGCTTGGCCACAACAGGGAAATCCGAGCAGTACTTC. Its protein product is CASSLATTGKSEQYF.